This entry concerns a single T cell receptor beta chain. Its antigen is not known. Per the germline V gene, CDR1 is SGHRS and CDR2 is YFSETQ. V lost 0 bases and J lost 1, with 10 bases in between. The CDR3 consists of 15 residues. The sort gate was single viable CD3+CD4+CD8-CD45RO+ cells for memory CD4+ T cells. CD4+ T cells were isolated by positive magnetic selection. Sequencing used immunoSEQ multiplex PCR; TCRdb keeps in-frame clones, though not all of them. The sample shows 35,000 to 50,000 clones, approximately 84% of them seen only once. The sample comes from a study of memory CD4+ T cells and cytomegalovirus serostatus. Study outcomes and limitations: A US-trained random forest predicted CMV serostatus with median AUC around 0.91. Each of 67 CMV-associated TCRbeta sequences occurred in one to five individuals.

This sequence was found in an adult in good health and CMV-seronegative. The chain uses TRBV5-1 and TRBJ1-1; D unresolved. Material for sequencing was memory CD4+ T cells from blood. The CDR3 coding sequence is TGCGCCAGCAGCTTGGCCGTTGTGGGGAACACTGAAGCTTTCTTT. It is translated as CASSLAVVGNTEAFF.